The 28 T cell receptor beta chains below all came from one sample that was sequenced in a study of OX40 agonist ivuxolimab in advanced cancers. Profiling relied on immunoSEQ multiplex PCR, and the TCRdb table lists in-frame clones only, not all of them. The sample holds some 99,000 clones; approximately 88% are singletons and the top ten take around 0.52%. The input for sequencing was CD4+ or CD8+ T cells sorted from blood, taken in a trial of the OX40 agonist ivuxolimab. These receptors were obtained from an adult with an advanced solid tumor such as melanoma, head and neck, liver or kidney cancer.

This chain connects TRBV10-1 to TRBJ2-3, with D tentatively TRBD2 (6 bases). Germline V gene sequence: CDR1 WNHNN, CDR2 SYGVQD (reference sequence). The V and J ends lost 4 bases and 3 bases respectively, with 17 bases between them. This CDR3 is 16 amino acids long. The CDR3 DNA sequence: TGCGCCAGCAGTGGACTGGACTACCAGGGAACAGATACGCAGTATTTT. Amino acid sequence: CASSGLDYQGTDTQYF.

This clone was detected only once. The V and J genes are TRBV11-3 and TRBJ2-5, with a tentative D call TRBD1 (5 bases). Trimming stripped 5 bases from V and 2 bases from J, with 15 bases between. In germline, CDR1 is SGHNT, CDR2 YENEEA. CDR3 length: 15 residues. CDR3 residues: CASSVGQGKQETQYF. The CDR3 nucleotides read TGTGCCAGCAGCGTCGGCCAGGGCAAACAAGAGACCCAGTACTTC.

This clone occurred a few times. DNA of the CDR3: TGCGCCAGCAGGGGAGAAGATACGCAGTATTTT. Protein product: CASRGEDTQYF. V and J are TRBV5-1 and TRBJ2-3, with TRBD2 as a possible D gene (5 bases). Germline loops: CDR1 SGHRS, CDR2 YFSETQ. The CDR3 runs to 11 residues. V lost 5 bases, J lost 5 bases, and 6 bases lay in between.

The chain carries TRBV28 and TRBJ1-3, with a possible D match to TRBD1 (5 bases). The CDR3 is 14 amino acids. Germline assignment: CDR1 MDHEN and CDR2 SYDVKM. Trimming stripped 7 bases from V and 2 bases from J, with 12 bases between. The CDR3 loop is CASTEGTTGNTIYF. The CDR3 coding sequence is TGTGCCAGCACCGAGGGGACTACTGGAAACACCATATATTTT.

The rearrangement links TRBV6-5 to TRBJ1-1, with D possibly being TRBD1 (6 bases). This CDR3 has 13 amino acids. From germline, CDR1 is MNHEY and CDR2 SVGAGI. Trimming removed 8 bases at V and 2 bases at J, with 12 bases between. The CDR3 DNA sequence: TGTGCCAGCCGACAGGTTCTTAACACTGAAGCTTTCTTT. Translating it yields CASRQVLNTEAFF.

This rearrangement joins TRBV9 to TRBJ2-3; D is perhaps TRBD1 (5 bases). Trimming removed 3 bases at V and 0 bases at J, with 8 bases between. Germline CDR1 SGDLS, CDR2 YYNGEE. The CDR3 spans 14 residues. CDR3 sequence (DNA): TGTGCCAGCAGCGACAGGTCGAGCACAGATACGCAGTATTTT. Its protein product is CASSDRSSTDTQYF.

V and J are TRBV18 and TRBJ2-1, with D uncertain. V lost 5 bases and J lost 0, with 11 bases in between. Germline assignment: CDR1 KGHSH and CDR2 LQKENI. This CDR3 comprises 15 residues. The CDR3 region is CASSFDRGSYNEQFF. CDR3 sequence (DNA): TGTGCCAGCTCATTCGACCGAGGCTCCTACAATGAGCAGTTCTTC.

The chain links TRBV4-2 to TRBJ1-2; a weak D match, TRBD1 (6 bases). This CDR3 is 16 amino acids long. Trimming took 0 bases from V and 1 from J, leaving 12 bases between them. Looked up from germline, CDR1 is LGHNA and CDR2 is YNFKEQ. CDR3: CASSQDQRGVNYGYTF. The CDR3 region has the DNA TGTGCCAGCAGCCAAGATCAAAGGGGGGTTAACTATGGCTACACCTTC.

This chain joins TRBV6-6 and TRBJ1-5, with D unclear. This CDR3 comprises 15 residues. With 0 bases removed from V and 5 bases from J, the gap between germline ends came to 11 bases. Looked up from germline, CDR1 is MNHNY and CDR2 is SVGAGI (reference sequence). CDR3 DNA: TGTGCCAGCAGTTACTCTTTGCCGGGGTATCAGCCCCAGCATTTT. It specifies CASSYSLPGYQPQHF.

The V gene is TRBV10-3, the J gene TRBJ1-1; TRBD1 might be the D (5 bases). Trimming stripped 3 bases from V and 5 bases from J, with 16 bases between. This CDR3 comprises 15 residues. Germline CDR1 is ENHRY and CDR2 is SYGVKD. As DNA, the CDR3 is TGTGCCATCAGTGATCATCCGGGGACGGGAACTGAAGCTTTCTTT. Amino acid sequence: CAISDHPGTGTEAFF.

This clone was found once. The genes are TRBV5-5 and TRBJ2-7; D remains unclear. CDR3 size: 13 residues. The V and J ends lost 4 bases and 1 base respectively, with 9 bases between them. Per germline, CDR1 SGHKS and CDR2 YYEKEE (reference sequence). CDR3 sequence (DNA): TGTGCCAGCAGCGTTACGGGTTCCTACGAGCAGTACTTC. This gives the protein CASSVTGSYEQYF.

The chain joins TRBV29-1 to TRBJ1-1; 7 nucleotides match TRBD1. Germline CDR1 and CDR2: SQVTM and ANQGSEA. The CDR3 length is 15 residues. J was trimmed by 5 bases and V by 8 bases; bases with no gene match: 17. CDR3 in amino acids: CSHTSPGGKETEAFF. The CDR3 DNA follows: TGCAGCCACACCTCGCCAGGGGGGAAGGAGACTGAAGCTTTCTTT.

The J gene is TRBJ1-1, the V gene TRBV19; no clear D gene. Germline-derived CDR1 and CDR2 are LNHDA and SQIVND (reference sequence). The V end lost 0 bases, the J end lost 4 bases, and 9 bases lay between the germline ends. The CDR3 sequence is 14 residues long. Written as DNA, the CDR3 is TGTGCCAGTAGTATAGATCGACGAGGCACTGAAGCTTTCTTT. It yields the protein CASSIDRRGTEAFF.

V and J are TRBV6-5 and TRBJ1-5; weak D call: TRBD1 (6 bases). The CDR3 runs 14 residues. Trimming cost V 5 bases and J 6 bases, with 14 bases left between them. In germline, CDR1 is MNHEY, CDR2 SVGAGI. The CDR3: CASSQGGWGQPQHF. The CDR3 DNA is TGTGCCAGCAGTCAAGGGGGGTGGGGTCAGCCCCAGCATTTT.

This clone was counted only a few times. The CDR3 DNA is TGTGCCAGCAGTTATGGAAGCAATCAGCCCCAGCATTTT. It encodes CASSYGSNQPQHF. The chain uses TRBV28 and TRBJ1-5; no clear D gene. Germline lookup yields CDR1 MDHEN and CDR2 SYDVKM. V lost 4 bases and J 1 base, leaving 5 bases between the germline ends. The CDR3 runs to 13 residues.

This chain links TRBV2 with TRBJ2-5, with D hard to call. CDR1 and CDR2 from the germline V gene are SNHLY and FYNNEI. This CDR3 contains 13 residues. V lost 0 bases and J 5 bases, leaving 7 bases between the germline ends. The CDR3 protein is CASSEALRETQYF. The DNA for the CDR3 is TGTGCCAGCAGTGAAGCGCTTAGGGAGACCCAGTACTTC.

The gene calls are TRBV4-1 and TRBJ2-1; D might be TRBD1 (6 bases). The CDR3 spans 17 residues. Trimming cost V 0 bases and J 8 bases, with 20 bases left between them. The germline gives CDR1 MGHRA, CDR2 YSYEKL. The CDR3: CASSQEGSGAPWDEQFF. The CDR3 region has the DNA TGCGCCAGCAGCCAAGAGGGATCAGGGGCCCCATGGGATGAGCAGTTCTTC.

V usage is TRBV2 and J usage is TRBJ1-5; weak D call: TRBD1 (6 bases). Germline assignment: CDR1 SNHLY and CDR2 FYNNEI. The V end was cut by 6 bases, the J end by 0 bases, with 9 bases between. CDR3 length: 14 amino acids. The CDR3 sequence: CASRDSNSNQPQHF. The DNA for the CDR3 is TGTGCCAGCAGGGACAGCAATAGCAATCAGCCCCAGCATTTT.

This sequence joins TRBV7-9 and TRBJ1-5, with 8 bases identical to TRBD1. J was trimmed by 5 bases and V by 5 bases; bases with no gene match: 2. Germline V gene sequence: CDR1 SEHNR, CDR2 FQNEAQ (reference sequence). This CDR3 spans 13 amino acids. As DNA, the CDR3 is TGTGCCAGCAGCGCGACAGGGGATCAGCCCCAGCATTTT. Its translation: CASSATGDQPQHF.

The chain is built from TRBV18 and TRBJ2-1, with TRBD1 identical over 9 bases. Germline V gene data show CDR1 as KGHSH and CDR2 as LQKENI. Losses at the gene ends were 3 bases for V and 8 bases for J; bases not matched to a gene: 11. There are 16 residues in the CDR3. CDR3 in amino acids: CASSPPGQGIDHEQFF. DNA of the CDR3: TGTGCCAGCTCACCCCCCGGACAGGGGATAGATCATGAGCAGTTCTTC.

V gene TRBV11-2 combines with J gene TRBJ2-3; TRBD1 matches 9 bases. The CDR3 has 17 amino acids. Germline V CDR1 and CDR2: SGHAT, FQNNGV. The V gene end was trimmed by 5 bases and the J gene end by 2 bases; junction bases not matched to a gene: 11. CDR3 sequence: CASSEHSGQGNTDTQYF. The CDR3 DNA follows: TGTGCCAGCAGCGAACACTCGGGACAGGGAAACACAGATACGCAGTATTTT.

The rearrangement joins TRBV5-8 to TRBJ1-1; the D is unclear. There are 14 residues in the CDR3. V gave up 0 bases and J gave up 8 bases, with 14 bases separating them. The germline V gene encodes CDR1 SGHTS and CDR2 YDEGEE. In nucleotides, the CDR3 is TGTGCCAGCAGCTTGGGTACAAAGAGCTCCGAAGCTTTCTTT. Protein: CASSLGTKSSEAFF.

The chain recombines TRBV9 with TRBJ2-5; perhaps D is TRBD1 or TRBD2 (5 bases each). The V gene lost 0 bases and the J gene lost 4 bases, with 10 bases spanning the gap. There are 14 residues in the CDR3. Germline V gene data show CDR1 as SGDLS and CDR2 as YYNGEE. The CDR3 region is CASSVAGTGETQYF. DNA for the CDR3: TGTGCCAGCAGCGTAGCCGGGACGGGAGAGACCCAGTACTTC.

CDR3 nucleotides: TGTGCCAGCAGAGAAACCGGTAATGGCAATCAGCCCCAGCATTTT. It specifies CASRETGNGNQPQHF. J is TRBJ1-5 and V is TRBV7-9; D uncertain. The V end was cut by 6 bases, the J end by 2 bases, with 14 bases between. There are 15 residues in the CDR3. Germline lookup yields CDR1 SEHNR and CDR2 FQNEAQ (reference sequence).

The chain carries TRBV7-3 and TRBJ2-5; D is unclear. This CDR3 comprises 15 residues. CDR1 SGHTA and CDR2 FQGTGA come from the germline V gene. Trimming removed 1 base from V and 3 bases from J, with 12 bases in between. The DNA for the CDR3 is TGTGCCAGCAGCTTAAACGGTGGGAACGAAGAGACCCAGTACTTC. Translating it yields CASSLNGGNEETQYF.

This sequence joins TRBV7-9 and TRBJ2-2; the D is unclear. The CDR3 has 14 residues. Germline CDR1 reads SEHNR; CDR2 reads FQNEAQ (reference sequence). Trimming stripped 3 bases from V and 0 bases from J, with 5 bases between. DNA of the CDR3: TGTGCCAGCAGCTTGGCAGCGAACACCGGGGAGCTGTTTTTT. It yields the protein CASSLAANTGELFF. The variable domain in full, completed from reference TRBV7-9 and TRBJ2-2, reads DTGVSQNPRHKITKRGQNVTFRCDPISEHNRLYWYRQTLGQGPEFLTYFQNEAQLEKSRLLSDRFSAERPKGSFSTLEIQRTEQGDSAMYLCASSLAANTGELFFGEGSRLTVL.

V gene TRBV7-2 combines with J gene TRBJ1-5; D is undetermined. The CDR3 has 12 residues. Trimming shortened V by 6 bases and J by 6 bases, and 9 bases separated the two germline ends. CDR1 and CDR2 from the germline V gene are SGHTA and FQGNSA. The CDR3 protein is CASRLSGQPQHF. The CDR3 DNA sequence: TGTGCCAGCAGACTCTCCGGTCAGCCCCAGCATTTT. The full variable domain, with the rest looked up from reference TRBV7-2 and TRBJ1-5, is GAGVSQSPSNKVTEKGKDVELRCDPISGHTALYWYRQSLGQGLEFLIYFQGNSAPDKSGLPSDRFSAERTGGSVSTLTIQRTQQEDSAVYLCASRLSGQPQHFGDGTRLSIL.

The chain links TRBV2 to TRBJ2-7; the D gene is possibly TRBD1 (5 bases). The CDR3 is 12 amino acids. Trimming took 11 bases from V and 2 from J, leaving 13 bases between them. Germline V gene lookup returns CDR1 SNHLY and CDR2 FYNNEI. Here the CDR3 DNA reads TGTGCCGCAAGCCAGGGTCCCTACGAGCAGTACTTC. Protein: CAASQGPYEQYF.